This T cell receptor beta chain was profiled in a study of CD8+CD57+ T cells in acquired aplastic anemia. Previously, flow cytometry had revealed CD8+CD57+ cell expansion in the patients chosen for sequencing. TCR beta VDJ and CDR3 profiles were obtained from a genomic DNA template. One entry per CDR3 protein, called by TCRdb with MiXCR from the reads. Of 160,000 or so distinct CDR3 sequences in the sample, 65% to 75% are singletons; the top ten hold under 60%. Per the germline V gene, CDR1 is SGHTA and CDR2 is FQGTGA. This CDR3 contains 15 residues. The trim removed 7 bases at V and 1 base at J, leaving 5 bases unmatched.

The chain joins TRBV7-3 to TRBJ2-2; 8 bases are a match to TRBD1. The specimen sequenced was sorted CD4+, CD8+, or CD8+CD57+ T cells (not recorded which) from PBMCs. This sequence was found in a human donor with aplastic anemia. CDR3 sequence reads: CASKGGQGNTGELFF. CDR3 sequence (DNA): TGTGCCAGCAAGGGAGGACAGGGGAACACCGGGGAGCTGTTTTTT. Complete variable domain (other parts from reference TRBV7-3 and TRBJ2-2): GAGVSQTPSNKVTEKGKYVELRCDPISGHTALYWYRQSLGQGPEFLIYFQGTGAADDSGLPNDRFFAVRPEGSVSTLKIQRTERGDSAVYLCASKGGQGNTGELFFGEGSRLTVL.